This passage covers 17 T cell receptor beta chains from one sample sequenced in a study of T cell responses to AZD1222 COVID-19 vaccine (dated by TCRdb to the early 2020s). Receptor amplification or capture employed the immunoSEQ multiplex PCR assay. TCRdb mirrors the immuneACCESS table, restricted to in-frame sequences. Some clones are absent from its copies; in checked studies, under half trace to an unresolved V gene, and the reason for the others is unknown. Here the sample has approximately 110,000 clones; around 82% occur a single time. The ten largest clones take up over 5% of the sample. The sample's time point, from its label and the paper: baseline before first vaccination. Sequences were derived from peripheral blood, sampled on day 0 of AZD1222 vaccination. The receptors here all came from an adult in good health.

The CDR3 nucleotides are TGTGCCACACGGGACAGGGGTGGGAAGAACACTGAAGCTTTCTTT. Protein sequence: CATRDRGGKNTEAFF. The chain links TRBV15 to TRBJ1-1, with TRBD1 matching 10 bases. CDR3 length: 15 amino acids. V shed 9 bases and J 1 base; nucleotides not matched to a gene: 8. The germline V gene encodes CDR1 LNHNV and CDR2 YYDKDF (reference sequence).

The gene calls are TRBV27 and TRBJ2-2; D not certain. Trimming stripped 11 bases from V and 3 bases from J, with 19 bases between. The CDR3 has 15 amino acids. Germline V gene lookup returns CDR1 MNHEY and CDR2 SMNVEV (reference sequence). The CDR3 loop is CASYPGVAYTGELFF. CDR3 bases: TGTGCCTCTTACCCCGGCGTGGCCTACACCGGGGAGCTGTTTTTT.

The chain carries TRBV9 and TRBJ2-1; TRBD2 matches 9 bases. Germline V CDR1 and CDR2: SGDLS, YYNGEE. This CDR3 contains 18 residues. Trimming at V came to 3 bases and at J to 8 bases, leaving 18 bases not matched to a gene. CDR3 loop: CASSERAMGLASLDEQFF. CDR3 in DNA: TGTGCCAGCAGCGAGAGGGCCATGGGACTAGCTAGTCTCGATGAGCAGTTCTTC.

The chain couples TRBV28 to TRBJ1-6; no reliable D call. This CDR3 is built from 13 residues. The germline V and J ends were trimmed by 5 bases and 10 bases, with 12 bases remaining between them. Germline V gene lookup returns CDR1 MDHEN and CDR2 SYDVKM. The CDR3 loop reads CASSLLGGSPLHF. The CDR3 nucleotides read TGTGCCAGCAGTCTCCTCGGCGGCTCACCCCTCCACTTT.

The chain links TRBV5-1 to TRBJ2-5; D not resolved. Germline CDR1 is SGHRS and CDR2 is YFSETQ. The V end was cut by 1 base, the J end by 5 bases, with 21 bases between. The CDR3 loop spans 17 amino acids. The CDR3: CASSLRTDQALWETQYF. The DNA for the CDR3 is TGCGCCAGCAGCTTGCGTACTGACCAGGCCCTATGGGAGACCCAGTACTTC.

This clone was seen just once. The J gene is TRBJ1-3, the V gene TRBV4-3; D gene uncertain. This CDR3 is 15 amino acids long. Germline V gene sequence: CDR1 LGHNA, CDR2 YSLEER. Trimming took 0 bases from V and 2 from J, leaving 8 bases between them. CDR3 coding DNA: TGCGCCAGCAGCCAAGATGCTCGGCCTGGAAACACCATATATTTT. This encodes CASSQDARPGNTIYF.

The V gene is TRBV5-1, the J gene TRBJ2-1, with D perhaps matching TRBD2 (6 bases). The CDR3 runs 15 residues. CDR1 and CDR2 (germline): SGHRS, YFSETQ. The V gene lost 2 bases and the J gene lost 6 bases, with 15 bases spanning the gap. This CDR3 is CASSFWGTPRNEQFF. The DNA for the CDR3 is TGCGCCAGCAGCTTCTGGGGGACTCCTCGCAATGAGCAGTTCTTC.

This chain joins TRBV19 and TRBJ1-1; D perhaps matches TRBD1 (6 bases). Trimming took 4 bases from V and 4 from J, leaving 19 bases between them. The CDR3 contains 16 residues. Germline lookup yields CDR1 LNHDA and CDR2 SQIVND (reference sequence). CDR3 region: CASSSLIGRGPTEAFF. DNA of the CDR3: TGTGCCAGTAGTAGCCTGATTGGGCGGGGGCCCACTGAAGCTTTCTTT.

The DNA for the CDR3 is TGCGCCAGCAGCCAACTAGCGGGGTCGGGTTGGGGTGAGACCCAGTACTTC. Protein product: CASSQLAGSGWGETQYF. V usage is TRBV4-1 and J usage is TRBJ2-5, with 9 bases matching TRBD2. CDR3 size: 17 residues. V was pared by 2 bases and J by 5 bases, with 12 bases of the junction left unmatched. Germline-derived CDR1 and CDR2 are MGHRA and YSYEKL.

The rearrangement uses TRBV27 and TRBJ2-7; D might be TRBD2 (6 bases). Germline V gene sequence: CDR1 MNHEY, CDR2 SMNVEV (reference sequence). V dropped 7 bases and J dropped 0 bases, with 13 bases sitting between them. This CDR3 is built from 14 residues. The CDR3 sequence: CASKGTPSSYEQYF. The CDR3 region has the DNA TGTGCCAGCAAGGGGACTCCGAGCTCCTACGAGCAGTACTTC.

This rearrangement joins TRBV12-3 or TRBV12-4 to TRBJ2-7; D is tentatively TRBD1 or TRBD2 (5 bases each). Trimming pared 6 bases from V and 2 bases from J, leaving 11 bases between. The CDR3 covers 13 residues. This chain's CDR3 is CASSWGRTYEQYF. CDR3 DNA sequence: TGTGCCAGCAGCTGGGGACGGACCTACGAGCAGTACTTC.

The rearrangement links TRBV12-3 or TRBV12-4 to TRBJ2-7; 8 bases match TRBD1. Trimming at V came to 5 bases and at J to 5 bases, leaving 5 bases not matched to a gene. The CDR3 runs to 13 residues. In DNA, the CDR3 is TGTGCCAGCAGTAGGACAGGGACGGACGAGCAGTACTTC. Translated: CASSRTGTDEQYF.

This sequence joins TRBV6-5 and TRBJ1-4; D gene uncertain. This CDR3 spans 14 amino acids. V lost 0 bases and J 3 bases, leaving 5 bases between the germline ends. Looked up from germline, CDR1 is MNHEY and CDR2 is SVGAGI. The CDR3 DNA follows: TGTGCCAGCAGTTACTCGACGGCTAATGAAAAACTGTTTTTT. Residues: CASSYSTANEKLFF.

V usage is TRBV10-3 and J usage is TRBJ1-2; no reliable D call. The CDR3 is 15 amino acids. Germline CDR1 ENHRY, CDR2 SYGVKD. Trimming shortened V by 0 bases and J by 4 bases, and 12 bases separated the two germline ends. The CDR3 coding sequence is TGTGCCATCAGTGAGTCTGTGGGTTCGGGCTATGGCTACACCTTC. Translation gives CAISESVGSGYGYTF.

The table lists this clone with a count of one. This chain joins TRBV7-9 and TRBJ1-4, with 8 bases that match TRBD1. Germline CDR1 reads SEHNR; CDR2 reads FQNEAQ (reference sequence). This CDR3 is built from 15 residues. V shed 5 bases, J shed 7 bases, and the junction held 9 bases outside the gene matches. CDR3 nucleotides: TGTGCCAGCAGCACCGGACAGGGAAAAAGTGAAAAACTGTTTTTT. Amino acids: CASSTGQGKSEKLFF.

V is TRBV5-1 and J is TRBJ2-7; TRBD1 is a possible D gene (6 bases). The CDR3 consists of 13 residues. Germline CDR1 SGHRS, CDR2 YFSETQ. Trimming stripped 3 bases from V and 3 bases from J, with 10 bases between. The CDR3 spells CASSSGTNYEQYF. The CDR3, as DNA: TGCGCCAGCAGCTCGGGGACAAACTACGAGCAGTACTTC.

The V gene is TRBV11-3, the J gene TRBJ2-3; tentative D call: TRBD2 (6 bases). The CDR3 spans 18 residues. Looked up from germline, CDR1 is SGHNT and CDR2 is YENEEA. V was cut by 5 bases and J by 0 bases, with 21 bases left in between. CDR3 bases: TGTGCCAGCAGCCTAGGGGTCACTAGCTTGGGGAGCACAGATACGCAGTATTTT. Translating it yields CASSLGVTSLGSTDTQYF.